This TCR beta chain comes out of a study of T cells in Graves' hyperthyroidism and ophthalmopathy (dated by TCRdb to about 2019). Background for the entire study: Peripheral blood samples were taken at the time of initial diagnosis, prior to any treatment. To identify TCR V-J signatures that set the groups apart, the researchers used a discovery cohort of about a hundred patients, made up of 40 to 45 with Graves' ophthalmopathy and 55 to 65 with stable Graves' hyperthyroidism. Prospective prediction of ophthalmopathy was tested in an independent validation cohort of 18 hyperthyroidism patients and around 16 patients who later progressed to ophthalmopathy. The 85 to 100 discovery patients were divided at random into training and test sets in a 7:3 ratio. In addition, the study compared T-cell repertoires in thyroid tissue and in blood from several Graves' hyperthyroidism patients. After sampling, hyperthyroidism patients received methimazole starting at 30 mg daily, and ophthalmopathy patients received high-dose intravenous methylprednisolone. TCR Vbeta CDR3 sequencing of 130 to 150 peripheral blood samples (about 45 ophthalmopathy, approximately 80 hyperthyroidism and approximately 17 progressor patients) is reported in the paper.

TCR beta CDR3 regions were amplified from RNA transcripts. The TCR CDR3 was subjected to a first round of RT-PCR using the HTBI primer set and the Qiagen OneStep RT-PCR kit. Libraries were constructed in a second round of multiplex PCR, after which size selection and purification were carried out. Libraries were sequenced paired-end with 100 bp reads on an Illumina HiSeq2000. The paper's processing steps were these. SOAPnuke was used to process the raw data, removing reads that contained adapters or uncalled bases, had a mean Phred below 15, or lacked an exact match to the constant primer or identifier. High-quality paired reads were merged using COPE v1.2.5, and each unique nucleotide sequence was defined as a clonotype. MiTCR v1.1 was used to align clonotypes to the IMGT TRBV, TRBD and TRBJ reference segments. Analysis was restricted to V-J combinations with a frequency above 0.0001, which covered 99% to 99.2% of repertoires. The TCS score was defined as the ratio of F50 (clonal expansion) to E x V (chaos), calculated using BLOSUM62-based TCRdist between CDR3 peptides within each V-J. Welch's t-statistics and random forest reduced 500 to 650 V-J features to 13, which were used in a naive Bayes classifier (R e1071). Using fastp trimming at Q25 and MiXCR clonotype assembly, TCRdb reanalyzed the public sequencing data and kept in-frame beta chains. Identical CDR3 protein sequences are pooled into one entry, listed with their most common genes and DNA. TCRdb, not the original authors, processed these V and J calls. Across this sample there are hundreds of thousands of distinct CDR3 sequences, with roughly 20% seen only once. The top ten constitute over 30% of the sample.

In regard to this clonotype: The clone's antigen remains unknown. No much larger clone exists at a distance of one base, and base qualities are not known.

Its CDR3 holds 15 amino acids, cysteine through phenylalanine. The DNA shown is the 45-base CDR3, in frame from base 1. As encoded in the germline V gene, CDR1 is SGHRS while CDR2 is YFSETQ. V loses 4 bases, J loses 8 bases, and the germline ends lie 18 bases apart. Study-wide conclusions, independent of this receptor: A 13 V-J signature model separated ophthalmopathy from stable hyperthyroidism, with around 91% sensitivity and roughly 84% specificity in cross-validation and 80%/75% in testing. In validation, the model predicted progression to ophthalmopathy a median of around six months before onset, with roughly 68% sensitivity and 72.22% specificity. Most expanded thyroid clonotypes (frequency above 0.001) were also detected in blood, a finding suggesting that blood repertoires may reflect thyroid immune responses. No statistical method was used to set the sample size in advance, and investigators knew the group allocation.

Ophthalmopathy patients had moderately to severely active disease, with a Clinical Activity Score of 3 or more, a NOSPECS grade of 4 or more, and a disease duration of less than 3 months. Exclusion was applied to patients with uncontrolled infections, other autoimmune diseases, pregnancy or lactation. Diagnoses were established on the basis of clinical symptoms, serum thyroxine and TRAb, thyroid ultrasound, and orbital computed tomography. Ficoll-Paque density gradient centrifugation was used to isolate PBMCs from approximately 11 ml of fresh peripheral blood. Total RNA was extracted using Trizol reagent, and RNA quality was assessed on an Agilent 2100 Bioanalyzer.

This clonotype was sampled from a man between 25 and 39 years old with Graves' ophthalmopathy. The rearrangement joined TRBV5-1 to TRBJ2-2, and TRBD2 may be the D gene, going by 6 matching bases. Sequencing was done on a sample of blood. The nucleotides read TGCGCCAGCAGCCTTACCCCGGAGGGATCAGGGGAGCTGTTTTTT. It is translated as CASSLTPEGSGELFF.